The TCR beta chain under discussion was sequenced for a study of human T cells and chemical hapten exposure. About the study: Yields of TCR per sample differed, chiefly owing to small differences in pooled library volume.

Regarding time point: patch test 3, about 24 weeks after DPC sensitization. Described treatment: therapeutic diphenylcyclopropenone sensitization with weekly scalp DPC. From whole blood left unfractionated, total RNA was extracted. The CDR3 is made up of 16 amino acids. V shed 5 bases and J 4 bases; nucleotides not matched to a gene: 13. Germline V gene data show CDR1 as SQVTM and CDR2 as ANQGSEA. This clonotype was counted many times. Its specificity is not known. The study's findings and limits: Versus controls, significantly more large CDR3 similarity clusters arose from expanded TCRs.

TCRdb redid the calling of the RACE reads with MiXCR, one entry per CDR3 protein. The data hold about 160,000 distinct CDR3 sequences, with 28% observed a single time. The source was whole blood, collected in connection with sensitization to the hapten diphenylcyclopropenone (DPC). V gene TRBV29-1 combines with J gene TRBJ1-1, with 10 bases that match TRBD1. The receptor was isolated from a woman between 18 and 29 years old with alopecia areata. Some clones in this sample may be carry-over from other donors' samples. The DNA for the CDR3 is TGCAGCGTTCGAACCGGGACAGGGGTTTGGAGCACTGAAGCTTTCTTT. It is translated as CSVRTGTGVWSTEAFF. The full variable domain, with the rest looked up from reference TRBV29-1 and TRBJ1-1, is SAVISQKPSRDICQRGTSLTIQCQVDSQVTMMFWYRQQPGQSLTLIATANQGSEATYESGFVIDKFPISRPNLTFSTLTVSNMSPEDSSIYLCSVRTGTGVWSTEAFFGQGTRLTVV.